This TCR beta chain was documented in a study of shared clonotypes between healthy human individuals. Investigators spread the genomic DNA of each subset evenly over several immunoSEQ plates. Using immunoSEQ multiplex PCR, the repertoire was profiled, and TCRdb retains in-frame clones only, with some absent. This table holds millions of clones, approximately 95% found once. V gave up 6 bases and J gave up 4 bases; unmatched junction bases: 5. Germline V gene data show CDR1 as WNHNN and CDR2 as SYGVQD (reference sequence). The CDR3 covers 14 residues. The V call is TRBV10-1, the J call TRBJ2-2, with 7 bases identical to TRBD1. The specimen was naive CD4+ T cells from PBMCs. Subset denoted: CD45RA+ positively selected. The receptor was derived from a man younger than 35 in good health. Some clones in this sample may be carry-over from other donors' samples. This CDR3 reads CASRRDSTTGELFF. DNA of the CDR3: TGCGCCAGCAGAAGGGACAGTACCACCGGGGAGCTGTTTTTT.